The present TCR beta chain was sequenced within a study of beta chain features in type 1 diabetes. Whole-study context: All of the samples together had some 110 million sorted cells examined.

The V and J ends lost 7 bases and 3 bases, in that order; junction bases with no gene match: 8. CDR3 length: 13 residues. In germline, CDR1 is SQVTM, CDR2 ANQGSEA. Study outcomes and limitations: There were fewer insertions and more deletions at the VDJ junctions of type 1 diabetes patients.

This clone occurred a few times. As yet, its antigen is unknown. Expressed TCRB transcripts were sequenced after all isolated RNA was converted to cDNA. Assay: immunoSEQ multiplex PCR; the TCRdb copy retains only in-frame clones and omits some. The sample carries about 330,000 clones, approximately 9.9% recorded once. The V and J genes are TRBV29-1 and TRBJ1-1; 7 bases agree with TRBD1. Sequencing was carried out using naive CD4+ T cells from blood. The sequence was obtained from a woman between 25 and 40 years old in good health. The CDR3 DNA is TGCAGCGCTCTTCGACAGGGAGACACTGAAGCTTTCTTT. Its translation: CSALRQGDTEAFF. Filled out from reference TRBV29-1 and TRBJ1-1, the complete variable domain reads SAVISQKPSRDICQRGTSLTIQCQVDSQVTMMFWYRQQPGQSLTLIATANQGSEATYESGFVIDKFPISRPNLTFSTLTVSNMSPEDSSIYLCSALRQGDTEAFFGQGTRLTVV.